This TCR beta chain was captured in a study of shared clonotypes between healthy human individuals. CDR1 is SGHRS and CDR2 is YFSETQ in the germline V gene. The CDR3 has 13 residues. Between the trimmed V and J ends, which lost 1 base and 2 bases, there was a span of 7 bases. Only in-frame clones appear in the TCRdb table, and some are missing; sequencing was by immunoSEQ multiplex PCR. Of roughly 2.2 million clones listed, about 92% were seen once; the top ten hold about 0.37%. The genes are TRBV5-1 and TRBJ2-7; D gene ambiguous. The sample consisted of naive CD4+ T cells from PBMCs. Subset: CD45RA+ positively selected. The clonotype originates from a man aged 18-30 years in good health. Some clones in this sample may be carry-over from other donors' samples. As DNA, the CDR3 is TGCGCCAGCAGCTTGTACACCCCCTACGAGCAGTACTTC. Residues: CASSLYTPYEQYF.